These 31 T cell receptor beta chains originate from one sample sequenced in a study of T cell responses to AZD1222 COVID-19 vaccine. The table came from immunoSEQ multiplex PCR; TCRdb's copy has only in-frame clones and leaves some out. The table shows just under 150,000 clones, with 85% to 90% occurring only once. The sample consisted of peripheral blood, taken 28 days after the second AZD1222 dose. The receptors shown here come from an adult who received the AZD1222 COVID-19 vaccine.

The chain links TRBV11-3 to TRBJ1-1, with a possible D match to TRBD1 (6 bases). This CDR3 contains 13 residues. The V end was cut by 6 bases, the J end by 3 bases, with 11 bases between. Germline V lookup: CDR1 SGHNT, CDR2 YENEEA. The CDR3, as DNA: TGTGCCAGCAGGAAGGGGGGTGACACTGAAGCTTTCTTT. Its translation is CASRKGGDTEAFF.

This clone showed up just once. This chain uses TRBV4-2 with TRBJ2-3; 11 bases align to TRBD2. Germline V gene data show CDR1 as LGHNA and CDR2 as YNFKEQ. There are 16 residues in the CDR3. Unmatched junction bases numbered 2, after V lost 3 bases and J lost 0 bases. The CDR3 DNA follows: TGTGCCAGCAGCCATAGCGGGGGGGGGAGCACAGATACGCAGTATTTT. Its translation is CASSHSGGGSTDTQYF.

CDR3 coding DNA: TGTGCCAGCAGCTTAGAAAGGAGCCAGCCCCAGCATTTT. This gives the protein CASSLERSQPQHF. The V and J genes are TRBV7-2 and TRBJ1-5; unclear D gene. This CDR3 is built from 13 residues. Germline values: CDR1 SGHTA, CDR2 FQGNSA. V was shortened by 1 base and J by 7 bases, with 8 bases between the two germline ends.

V gene TRBV6-2 or TRBV6-3 combines with J gene TRBJ2-7; 9 positions agree with TRBD2. Per the germline V gene, CDR1 is MNHEY and CDR2 is SVGEGT. V lost 2 bases to trimming and J lost 4 bases; unmatched junction nucleotides: 15. This CDR3 is built from 18 residues. The CDR3 nucleotides are TGTGCCAGCAGTTACCCAACTTCGCATGCGGGGGGGTTGTACGAGCAGTACTTC. This translates into CASSYPTSHAGGLYEQYF.

The chain links TRBV7-8 to TRBJ2-5, with D perhaps matching TRBD2 (5 bases). Germline assignment: CDR1 SGHVS and CDR2 FQNEAQ. The CDR3 is 14 amino acids. V was trimmed by 0 bases and J by 5 bases, leaving 10 bases between them. As DNA, the CDR3 is TGTGCCAGCAGCTTAGCCGGTCTAGCCGAGACCCAGTACTTC. Encoded protein: CASSLAGLAETQYF.

V gene TRBV7-2 combines with J gene TRBJ2-2; 7 bases agree with TRBD2. CDR3 length: 16 residues. The trim removed 5 bases at V and 4 bases at J, leaving 10 bases unmatched. Germline CDR1 SGHTA, CDR2 FQGNSA. The CDR3 is CASSPSRGVGTGELFF. The DNA of the CDR3 is TGTGCCAGCAGCCCCTCTCGGGGGGTTGGCACCGGGGAGCTGTTTTTT.

For the CDR3, the DNA is TGTGCCAGCAGTTACTCGGACAGTACTGAAGCTTTCTTT. This encodes CASSYSDSTEAFF. The chain employs TRBV6-6 and TRBJ1-1, with D tentatively TRBD1 (6 bases). The CDR3 is made up of 13 amino acids. Trimming pared 0 bases from V and 5 bases from J, leaving 7 bases between. Germline CDR1 MNHNY, CDR2 SVGAGI (reference sequence).

Only a few counts were recorded for this clone. V gene TRBV13 combines with J gene TRBJ2-6; no clear D gene. V gave up 5 bases and J gave up 0 bases, with 14 bases separating them. CDR3 length: 17 amino acids. The germline V gene encodes CDR1 PRHDT and CDR2 FYEKMQ (reference sequence). This chain's CDR3 is CASSALTSGSGANVLTF. The DNA of the CDR3 is TGTGCCAGCAGCGCCCTTACTTCCGGCTCTGGGGCCAACGTCCTGACTTTC.

The rearrangement links TRBV30 to TRBJ1-5; unclear D gene. The length of the CDR3 is 12 residues. V was clipped by 5 bases and J by 6 bases, with 11 bases between them. Germline assignment: CDR1 GTSNPN and CDR2 SVGIG (reference sequence). The CDR3 DNA sequence: TGTGCCTGGGACACCACACGTCAGCCCCAGCATTTT. The encoded protein is CAWDTTRQPQHF.

V is TRBV27 and J is TRBJ2-7; either TRBD1 or TRBD2 may fit D (5 bases each). The CDR3 loop spans 13 amino acids. Trimming shortened V by 6 bases and J by 5 bases, and 14 bases separated the two germline ends. CDR1 is MNHEY and CDR2 is SMNVEV in the germline V gene (reference sequence). The CDR3: CASSLPGDHEQYF. CDR3 DNA: TGTGCCAGCAGCTTACCTGGGGACCACGAGCAGTACTTC.

The V gene is TRBV29-1, the J gene TRBJ1-2; 7 bases are a match to TRBD1. The J segment lost 8 bases and the V segment lost 4 bases, leaving 13 bases of the junction unmatched. Germline CDR1 and CDR2: SQVTM and ANQGSEA. The CDR3 sequence is 14 residues long. The CDR3 DNA sequence: TGCAGCGTTGCCCCCGGGACAGATGCGACAGGCTACACCTTC. Amino acid sequence: CSVAPGTDATGYTF.

V gene TRBV7-6 combines with J gene TRBJ1-4; D is uncertain. The germline V gene has CDR1 SGHVS and CDR2 FNYEAQ. This CDR3 comprises 14 residues. Trimming took off 5 bases at V and 6 bases at J, with 13 bases between the two ends. CDR3 sequence (DNA): TGTGCCAGCAGCCCACTGGCGGGTGATGAAAAACTGTTTTTT. Translated: CASSPLAGDEKLFF.

The rearrangement links TRBV29-1 to TRBJ2-7; D unresolved. V was pared by 5 bases and J by 0 bases, with 17 bases between. Germline V gives CDR1 SQVTM, CDR2 ANQGSEA. This CDR3 has 15 amino acids. CDR3 loop: CSVFSGQGVSYEQYF. The CDR3 DNA reads as TGCAGCGTTTTCTCTGGGCAAGGAGTCTCCTACGAGCAGTACTTC.

The chain recombines TRBV6-6 with TRBJ2-5, with no clear D. V lost 7 bases and J 1 base, leaving 10 bases between the germline ends. The length of the CDR3 is 13 residues. CDR1 is MNHNY and CDR2 is SVGAGI in the germline V gene (reference sequence). As DNA, the CDR3 is TGTGCCAGCAAGGCCGCGATCCAAGAGACCCAGTACTTC. It codes for CASKAAIQETQYF.

The table lists this clone with a count of one. The chain has TRBV10-3 and TRBJ2-5; 8 nucleotides align to TRBD2. The CDR3 is made up of 12 amino acids. Germline V gives CDR1 ENHRY, CDR2 SYGVKD. V was pared by 10 bases and J by 5 bases, with 6 bases of the junction left unmatched. CDR3: CATSGGRETQYF. The DNA for the CDR3 is TGTGCCACCTCGGGGGGGAGGGAGACCCAGTACTTC.

The chain carries TRBV4-2 and TRBJ2-7; tentatively, D is TRBD2 (6 bases). V was trimmed by 1 base and J by 1 base, leaving 17 bases between them. CDR1 is LGHNA, CDR2 YNFKEQ, per germline. The CDR3 has 17 amino acids. In DNA, the CDR3 is TGTGCCAGCAGCCAAGCCACCCTCCTTGGGGGGTCCTACGAGCAGTACTTC. Protein sequence: CASSQATLLGGSYEQYF.

This sequence joins TRBV7-9 and TRBJ1-1; unclear D gene. Deletions cut 2 bases from V and 4 bases from J, with 5 bases between. The CDR3 runs to 12 residues. The V gene's germline CDR1 is SEHNR and CDR2 FQNEAQ (reference sequence). CDR3 bases: TGTGCCAGCAGCTTATTAGGCACTGAAGCTTTCTTT. This gives the protein CASSLLGTEAFF.

The V call is TRBV20-1, the J call TRBJ1-2; D is undetermined. Between the trimmed V and J ends, which lost 6 bases and 6 bases, there was a span of 8 bases. This CDR3 is 10 amino acids long. Germline CDR1 and CDR2: DFQATT and SNEGSKA (reference sequence). The CDR3 loop is CSALANGYTF. DNA for the CDR3: TGCAGTGCCTTAGCGAATGGCTACACCTTC.

The chain links TRBV2 to TRBJ1-2; weak D call: TRBD1 (6 bases). Per the germline V gene, CDR1 is SNHLY and CDR2 is FYNNEI. The CDR3 has 14 amino acids. Trimming left V 5 bases short and J 4 bases short, with 14 bases between. The CDR3 reads CASSLPTGIYGYTF. CDR3 coding DNA: TGTGCCAGCAGTCTCCCCACAGGGATCTATGGCTACACCTTC.

The rearrangement links TRBV6-5 to TRBJ1-6; 9 bases agree with TRBD1. J gave up 10 bases and V 2 bases, and 9 bases lay outside the gene matches. Germline-derived CDR1 and CDR2 are MNHEY and SVGAGI. The CDR3 totals 16 residues. The CDR3 bases are TGTGCCAGCAGTTACCACTCCGGGACAGGGAGGTCACCCCTCCACTTT. Translation gives CASSYHSGTGRSPLHF.

V gene TRBV14 combines with J gene TRBJ1-3; 8 bases align to TRBD1. CDR1 and CDR2 from the germline V gene are SGHDN and FVKESK. This CDR3 is built from 16 residues. Trimming took 5 bases from V and 2 from J; bases not matched to a gene: 8. The CDR3 region is CASSNRLQGAGNTIYF. In DNA, the CDR3 is TGTGCCAGCAGCAACCGACTACAGGGGGCTGGAAACACCATATATTTT.

The CDR3 loop is CASSSGRNTEAFF. CDR3 DNA sequence: TGTGCCAGCAGCTCAGGGAGAAACACTGAAGCTTTCTTT. V gene TRBV11-2 combines with J gene TRBJ1-1; perhaps TRBD1 as D (5 bases). With 4 bases removed from V and 2 bases from J, the gap between germline ends came to 8 bases. From germline, CDR1 is SGHAT and CDR2 FQNNGV. CDR3 length: 13 residues.

V is TRBV18 and J is TRBJ2-1; D might be TRBD1 (6 bases). Germline-derived CDR1 and CDR2 are KGHSH and LQKENI. Trimming cost V 2 bases and J 0 bases, with 14 bases left between them. The CDR3 loop spans 17 amino acids. CDR3 DNA: TGTGCCAGCTCACCATTTCCAGGGGCCAGCTCCTACAATGAGCAGTTCTTC. Translating it yields CASSPFPGASSYNEQFF.

About this clone: Other nucleotide sequences in the sample specify the same CDR3. The rearrangement joins TRBV11-2 to TRBJ1-1; D gene unclear. The CDR3 is made up of 11 amino acids. Germline assignment: CDR1 SGHAT and CDR2 FQNNGV. V was trimmed by 2 bases and J by 2 bases, leaving 0 bases between them. The CDR3 DNA reads as TGTGCCAGCAGCTTAAACACTGAAGCTTTCTTT. It encodes CASSLNTEAFF.

The chain combines TRBV19 with TRBJ1-4, with a weak D call TRBD1 (6 bases). Germline V lookup: CDR1 LNHDA, CDR2 SQIVND (reference sequence). CDR3 length: 14 amino acids. The V gene lost 7 bases and the J gene lost 8 bases, with 17 bases spanning the gap. The DNA for the CDR3 is TGTGCCAGTACCAAGTGGGGGCTGAGAGAAAAACTGTTTTTT. This translates into CASTKWGLREKLFF.

V is TRBV6-5 and J is TRBJ2-7; TRBD1 is a possible D gene (5 bases). V dropped 7 bases and J dropped 2 bases, with 12 bases sitting between them. Germline lookup yields CDR1 MNHEY and CDR2 SVGAGI. The CDR3 runs 13 residues. CDR3 DNA sequence: TGTGCCAGCACCCCCGGACAAGCCTACGAGCAGTACTTC. Its translation: CASTPGQAYEQYF.

Written as DNA, the CDR3 is TGTGCCGCAGGGACAGACAATGAGCAGTTCTTC. Its protein product is CAAGTDNEQFF. The rearrangement uses TRBV24-1 and TRBJ2-1; 7 bases match TRBD1. Germline V CDR1 and CDR2: KGHDR, SFDVKD. CDR3 length: 11 residues. V was clipped by 12 bases and J by 5 bases; unmatched bases: 3.

V usage is TRBV5-6 and J usage is TRBJ1-5; D is undetermined. The ends were cut back, 1 base at V and 4 bases at J, with 6 bases in the middle. Germline values: CDR1 SGHDT, CDR2 YYEEEE. CDR3 size: 13 residues. The CDR3 here is CASSLWSNQPQHF. The DNA for the CDR3 is TGTGCCAGCAGCTTGTGGAGTAATCAGCCCCAGCATTTT.

The rearrangement joins TRBV18 to TRBJ1-1, with D perhaps matching TRBD1 (5 bases). The V and J ends lost 4 bases and 0 bases respectively, with 21 bases between them. The CDR3 runs to 18 residues. Germline values: CDR1 KGHSH, CDR2 LQKENI. The CDR3 bases are TGTGCCAGCTCACTTCAGGTCGGCAGGGCCAACATGAACACTGAAGCTTTCTTT. Amino acid sequence: CASSLQVGRANMNTEAFF.

The rearrangement links TRBV3-1 (or the pseudogene TRBV3-2) to TRBJ1-6, with D perhaps TRBD1 (6 bases). The length of the CDR3 is 18 residues. In germline, CDR1 is LGHDT, CDR2 YNNKEL (reference sequence). Trimming pared 1 base from V and 1 base from J, leaving 14 bases between. CDR3: CASSQGGGVPSYNSPLHF. In DNA, the CDR3 is TGTGCCAGCAGCCAAGGAGGGGGGGTCCCTTCCTATAATTCACCCCTCCACTTT.

The genes are TRBV6-5 and TRBJ1-2; possible D gene TRBD1, 6 bases. Germline V gene data show CDR1 as MNHEY and CDR2 as SVGAGI. V dropped 6 bases and J dropped 2 bases, with 16 bases sitting between them. The CDR3 totals 15 residues. CDR3 amino acids: CASSRTRQANYGYTF. CDR3 DNA sequence: TGTGCCAGCAGCCGAACTCGACAGGCAAACTATGGCTACACCTTC.